The clone carrying this T cell receptor beta chain was counted at least ten times. What it binds is unknown. Regions amplified from RNA transcripts were the TCR beta CDR3 regions. Carried out on the TCR CDR3, a first-round RT-PCR used the HTBI primer set. MiXCR was run by TCRdb on the multiplex PCR reads, yielding one entry per CDR3 protein. This sample carries about 690,000 distinct CDR3 sequences, around 15% of them seen once, and the ten largest clones take roughly a sixth. The data were obtained in a study of T cells in Graves' hyperthyroidism and ophthalmopathy. Study-wide findings and caveats: A 13 V-J signature model discriminated ophthalmopathy versus stable hyperthyroidism.

V was clipped by 5 bases and J by 0 bases, with 8 bases between them. Germline CDR1 SGHVS, CDR2 FQNEAQ. This CDR3 contains 14 residues. Patients aged 18 to 65 had newly diagnosed hyperthyroidism of under 2 months' duration. The sequenced material came from blood. The origin of this receptor is a man aged 50-59 years with Graves' hyperthyroidism. The chain couples TRBV7-8 to TRBJ2-1; D unclear. DNA for the CDR3: TGTGCCAGCAGCCCCTTTTACTCCTACAATGAGCAGTTCTTC. Its translation: CASSPFYSYNEQFF.